Listed below are T cell receptor beta chains from one sample, sequenced in a study of blood T cell repertoires in COVID-19. Some clones are missing from TCRdb's copy, which holds only in-frame ones; the method was immunoSEQ multiplex PCR. The data contain under 250,000 clones, about 79% of them singletons. Sequenced: peripheral blood. The source of these receptors is a human donor in a cohort sampled during active COVID-19. CDR3s include the opening cysteine and the closing phenylalanine or tryptophan. A D gene is named only where the DNA matches it firmly.

j_call v_call d_call cdr3_aa
TRBJ2-7 TRBV30 . CAWSVRGYEQYF
TRBJ2-5 TRBV18 . CASSPIVKTSGETQYF
TRBJ1-2 TRBV7-9 . CASSSGYSPTF
TRBJ2-1 TRBV6-1 . CASSEPPSGYNEQFF
TRBJ2-3 TRBV4-2 TRBD2 CASSQALGLAGTDTQYF
TRBJ1-4 TRBV9 . CASSVEQQVIGVEKLFF
TRBJ2-1 TRBV2 . CASSEGTDNEQFF
TRBJ2-7 TRBV28 . CASSLIISSYEQYF
TRBJ2-5 TRBV11-3 . CASSPHRVGDTQETQYF
TRBJ2-1 TRBV19 TRBD1 CASKVQGATYNEQFF
TRBJ2-1 TRBV5-6 . CASSLVGDEQFF
TRBJ1-1 TRBV10-3 TRBD1 CAISRGWTGEDENTEAFF
TRBJ1-1 TRBV5-6 . CASSLWGAGTEAFF
TRBJ2-1 TRBV14 TRBD2 CASSPLSGSNEQFF
TRBJ2-5 TRBV7-9 . CASSLRSGSPTTETQYF
TRBJ2-7 TRBV3-1/TRBV3-2 TRBD1 CASSQDGDRGSEQYF
TRBJ2-6 TRBV21-1 . CASSPKTWANRSGANVLTF
TRBJ2-1 TRBV28 . CASSPPLYNEQFF
TRBJ2-2 TRBV7-2 TRBD1 CASSLAPRQGAYTGELFF
TRBJ1-2 TRBV6-6 TRBD1 CASSYSGQGGIGYTF
TRBJ2-7 TRBV12-3/TRBV12-4 TRBD1 CASGGTGTYEQYF
TRBJ2-7 TRBV6-5 . CASSDTTYEQYF
TRBJ1-6 TRBV18 . CASSPPGQPNGSPLHF
TRBJ1-1 TRBV4-1 TRBD1 CASSRGTGSLNTEAFF
TRBJ2-2 TRBV19 TRBD1 CASSIEGRGLFTGELFF
TRBJ2-1 TRBV2 . CASTLAYNEQFF
TRBJ1-4 TRBV19 . CASRAQQGPNEKLFF
TRBJ2-7 TRBV5-1 . CASSLDSPIYEQYF
TRBJ2-3 TRBV15 TRBD2 CATSNYGTSGRSTDTQYF
TRBJ2-7 TRBV28 . CASSPLSGSGWNEQYF
TRBJ2-3 TRBV29-1 TRBD2 CSVETSGRSDTQYF
TRBJ1-1 TRBV18 . CASSPVVSMNTEAFF
TRBJ1-5 TRBV11-2 . CASSLYRDQPQHF
TRBJ2-1 TRBV29-1 TRBD2 CSVEDGTSGSYNNEQFF
TRBJ2-1 TRBV5-1 . CASSGSDSSSYNEQFF
TRBJ2-1 TRBV6-2/TRBV6-3 TRBD2 CASSSPTSASYNEQFF
TRBJ2-7 TRBV10-3 TRBD2 CAISATGTSVSYEQYF
TRBJ1-3 TRBV4-1 TRBD1 CASSTLPGQGLFRGDTIYF
TRBJ1-1 TRBV19 TRBD1 CASSSRGRRTEAFF
TRBJ1-2 TRBV5-6 TRBD1 CASSLLGQGLSGYTF
TRBJ2-1 TRBV5-4 TRBD2 CASSRLTSGTNNEQFF
TRBJ2-1 TRBV29-1 TRBD2 CSVLLAGGPHNEQFF
TRBJ1-5 TRBV28 . CASKVAGLGNQPQHF
TRBJ1-2 TRBV13 . CASSLRTFQAAGYTF
TRBJ2-7 TRBV28 TRBD2 CASSSGGTSFHEQYF
TRBJ2-7 TRBV9 . CASSVGTSGGYEQYF
TRBJ2-7 TRBV6-5 TRBD2 CASSILAGGYEQYF
TRBJ2-5 TRBV7-9 TRBD2 CASSFLAGQETQYF
TRBJ1-2 TRBV2 . CASRESRRGNYGYTF
TRBJ1-6 TRBV10-3 . CAISETDYNSPLHF
TRBJ1-5 TRBV6-1 . CASSEATSANQPQHF
TRBJ2-7 TRBV9 TRBD2 CASSGGTSGISNHYEQYF
TRBJ2-1 TRBV4-2 TRBD2 CASSQDTGLADYNEQFF
TRBJ2-1 TRBV24-1 TRBD2 CATSDLAGAGYNEQFF
TRBJ1-6 TRBV21-1 . CASSKALWGQGWSPLHF
TRBJ1-1 TRBV9 TRBD1 CASSPSGTGGVNTEAFF
TRBJ2-2 TRBV11-3 . CASSFQQNTGELFF
TRBJ1-5 TRBV28 . CASSRGGVRNQPQHF
TRBJ2-5 TRBV11-2 . CASTLRGYTVEETQYF
TRBJ2-2 TRBV5-1 . CASSLADNIIPGELFF